These 29 T cell receptor beta chains were all obtained from the same sample, sequenced in a study of blood T cell repertoires in COVID-19 (dated by TCRdb to the early 2020s). Libraries came from the immunoSEQ multiplex PCR assay. TCRdb provides this immuneACCESS table in a form limited to in-frame rearrangements. Some clones are lacking; in checked studies, under half of them reflect an unresolved V gene, and why the rest are absent is not known. For this sample the table gives under 250,000 clones, of which 80% to 90% were detected only once. Together, the top ten hold around 3.6% of the sample. The sequenced sample consisted of PBMCs or T cells enriched from blood (not recorded which). These receptors were collected from a woman in her twenties or thirties who had been exposed to COVID-19.

The rearrangement links TRBV7-3 to TRBJ2-3; D possibly corresponds to TRBD1 (5 bases). The germline CDR1 and CDR2 sequences are SGHTA and FQGTGA. V dropped 3 bases and J dropped 2 bases, with 9 bases sitting between them. The CDR3 covers 14 residues. CDR3 amino acids: CASSFGRDTDTQYF. DNA for the CDR3: TGTGCCAGCAGCTTCGGCAGGGACACAGATACGCAGTATTTT.

The chain links TRBV27 to TRBJ2-1; 12 positions agree with TRBD2. Germline V gene sequence: CDR1 MNHEY, CDR2 SMNVEV (reference sequence). The V and J ends lost 2 bases and 4 bases, in that order; junction bases with no gene match: 6. This CDR3 contains 17 residues. CDR3 region: CASSLKTSGSKYNEQFF. CDR3 nucleotide sequence: TGTGCCAGCAGTTTAAAGACTAGCGGGAGTAAGTACAATGAGCAGTTCTTC.

This clone is a singleton in its sample. The CDR3 loop reads CASSWVALTSGYNEQFF. The DNA of the CDR3 is TGTGCCAGCAGCTGGGTGGCCCTGACTAGCGGGTATAATGAGCAGTTCTTC. V usage is TRBV11-2 and J usage is TRBJ2-1; 10 nucleotides line up with TRBD2. From germline, CDR1 is SGHAT and CDR2 FQNNGV. Losses at the gene ends were 4 bases for V and 7 bases for J; bases not matched to a gene: 13. The CDR3 runs to 17 residues.

V is TRBV6-5 and J is TRBJ1-1, with D possibly TRBD1 on 6 matching bases. The ends were cut back, 5 bases at V and 7 bases at J, with 11 bases in the middle. CDR3 length: 12 residues. Germline V gene lookup returns CDR1 MNHEY and CDR2 SVGAGI. The CDR3 DNA reads TGTGCCAGCAGTCACCCCAGGGGTGAAGCTTTCTTT. Translated: CASSHPRGEAFF.

This chain connects TRBV5-4 to TRBJ1-4, with D possibly being TRBD1 (5 bases). The CDR3 extends over 14 amino acids. Trimming removed 2 bases from V and 8 bases from J, with 13 bases in between. From germline, CDR1 is SGHNT and CDR2 YYREEE (reference sequence). The CDR3 here is CASSFGGRWEKLFF. The CDR3 nucleotides read TGTGCCAGCAGCTTCGGGGGGAGATGGGAAAAACTGTTTTTT.

This chain uses TRBV5-1 with TRBJ2-4; 12 nucleotides line up with TRBD1. Per the germline V gene, CDR1 is SGHRS and CDR2 is YFSETQ. The CDR3 consists of 17 residues. V lost 3 bases and J lost 2; bases outside the gene matches: 6. CDR3 residues: CASSSTGTGGPKNIQYF. In DNA form, the CDR3 reads TGCGCCAGCAGCTCGACGGGGACAGGGGGCCCCAAAAACATTCAGTACTTC. The full variable domain, completed using reference TRBV5-1 and TRBJ2-4, is KAGVTQTPRYLIKTRGQQVTLSCSPISGHRSVSWYQQTPGQGLQFLFEYFSETQRNKGNFPGRFSGRQFSNSRSEMNVSTLELGDSALYLCASSSTGTGGPKNIQYFGAGTRLSVL.

The V gene is TRBV2, the J gene TRBJ2-3; 10 positions agree with TRBD1. V gave up 5 bases and J gave up 5 bases; unmatched junction bases: 16. Germline CDR1 reads SNHLY; CDR2 reads FYNNEI. The CDR3 spans 18 residues. The CDR3 DNA reads TGTGCCAGCAGTACGGGACAGGGGACAACGGAGGATCGAGATACGCAGTATTTT. Amino acids: CASSTGQGTTEDRDTQYF.

This clone has a single count. The V and J genes are TRBV4-1 and TRBJ2-2; D is possibly TRBD1 (7 bases). Germline CDR1 MGHRA, CDR2 YSYEKL. Trimming stripped 2 bases from V and 2 bases from J, with 21 bases between. The CDR3 totals 19 residues. The DNA for the CDR3 is TGCGCCAGCAGCCAAAGGAGGGACAGACCCACCGGTAACACCGGGGAGCTGTTTTTT. Encoded protein: CASSQRRDRPTGNTGELFF.

This rearrangement joins TRBV2 to TRBJ1-2; 8 bases are a match to TRBD1. The CDR3 has 13 residues. Germline assignment: CDR1 SNHLY and CDR2 FYNNEI. The V segment lost 6 bases and the J segment 4 bases; nucleotides outside the gene matches: 4. CDR3 DNA sequence: TGTGCCAGCAGCTACGACAGGGGCTATGGCTACACCTTC. It is translated as CASSYDRGYGYTF.

V is TRBV29-1 and J is TRBJ1-4; no clear D gene. The CDR3 has 14 amino acids. Per germline, CDR1 SQVTM and CDR2 ANQGSEA. Trimming took off 5 bases at V and 0 bases at J, with 10 bases between the two ends. This CDR3 is CSVSTGATNEKLFF. Here the CDR3 DNA reads TGCAGCGTTTCGACGGGTGCAACTAATGAAAAACTGTTTTTT.

The chain employs TRBV29-1 and TRBJ2-3; D possibly corresponds to TRBD2 (5 bases). This CDR3 contains 15 residues. V gave up 1 base and J gave up 5 bases, with 16 bases separating them. Germline-derived CDR1 and CDR2 are SQVTM and ANQGSEA. CDR3 region: CSVEAGRGIGDTQYF. The CDR3, as DNA: TGCAGCGTTGAAGCGGGGAGAGGGATAGGAGATACGCAGTATTTT.

This chain links TRBV6-5 with TRBJ1-2; a weak D match, TRBD1 (6 bases). Per germline, CDR1 MNHEY and CDR2 SVGAGI. The CDR3 sequence is 15 residues long. Deletions cut 0 bases from V and 4 bases from J, with 12 bases between. The CDR3 sequence is CASSYSGGQVYGYTF. Here the CDR3 DNA reads TGTGCCAGCAGTTACTCGGGGGGGCAAGTCTATGGCTACACCTTC.

The rearrangement joins TRBV5-4 to TRBJ2-3; TRBD2 aligns across 9 bases. V was clipped by 2 bases and J by 5 bases; unmatched bases: 6. This CDR3 spans 15 amino acids. Germline V gene sequence: CDR1 SGHNT, CDR2 YYREEE (reference sequence). The CDR3 DNA sequence: TGTGCCAGCAGCTTAAGCGGGAGGCAGGTAGATACGCAGTATTTT. Protein sequence: CASSLSGRQVDTQYF.

This clone was detected only a few times. The J gene is TRBJ1-3, the V gene TRBV2, with 8 bases matching TRBD1. The V segment lost 6 bases and the J segment 0 bases; nucleotides outside the gene matches: 10. Germline assignment: CDR1 SNHLY and CDR2 FYNNEI. This CDR3 comprises 17 residues. The CDR3 spells CASRSPGGTGSGNTIYF. DNA for the CDR3: TGTGCCAGCAGGTCCCCCGGCGGGACAGGCTCTGGAAACACCATATATTTT.

This chain uses TRBV25-1 with TRBJ2-1; TRBD1 matches 8 bases. The CDR3 is 15 amino acids. The germline V gene encodes CDR1 MGHDK and CDR2 SYGVNS. V was pared by 3 bases and J by 8 bases, with 9 bases of the junction left unmatched. In DNA, the CDR3 is TGTGCCAGCAGTGATCGACAGGGGATTGGCGATGAGCAGTTCTTC. Protein product: CASSDRQGIGDEQFF.

The gene calls are TRBV29-1 and TRBJ2-7, with D possibly matching TRBD2 (7 bases). Germline-derived CDR1 and CDR2 are SQVTM and ANQGSEA. V lost 7 bases and J 5 bases, leaving 21 bases between the germline ends. The CDR3 has 14 residues. CDR3 sequence: CSALGGARGNEQYF. Written as DNA, the CDR3 is TGCAGCGCTCTAGGGGGGGCGCGGGGGAACGAGCAGTACTTC.

The rearrangement links TRBV5-4 to TRBJ2-5, with D possibly being TRBD1 (7 bases). Germline V gene sequence: CDR1 SGHNT, CDR2 YYREEE (reference sequence). V dropped 2 bases and J dropped 3 bases, with 14 bases sitting between them. This CDR3 contains 15 residues. The CDR3, as DNA: TGTGCCAGCAGCTTTATTACAGGGGAGGAAGAGACCCAGTACTTC. Its protein product is CASSFITGEEETQYF.

The V gene is TRBV29-1, the J gene TRBJ2-2; tentative D call: TRBD2 (7 bases). CDR1 SQVTM and CDR2 ANQGSEA come from the germline V gene. With 5 bases removed from V and 8 bases from J, the gap between germline ends came to 27 bases. The CDR3 runs 17 residues. The CDR3 bases are TGCAGCGTTTCCGGGACTGGGGGGGCACCCCGGAGAGGGGAGCTGTTTTTT. This codes for CSVSGTGGAPRRGELFF.

This chain uses TRBV28 with TRBJ1-6, with TRBD1 identical over 7 bases. Germline-derived CDR1 and CDR2 are MDHEN and SYDVKM. V shed 3 bases and J 7 bases; nucleotides not matched to a gene: 3. CDR3 size: 14 residues. The CDR3 DNA sequence: TGTGCCAGCAGTTTGGGACAGTGGAATTCACCCCTCCACTTT. Its protein is CASSLGQWNSPLHF.

The rearrangement joins TRBV1 to TRBJ2-7; the table's D call TRBD2 went unverified against the DNA. TRBV1 is a recognized pseudogene. The CDR3 runs 14 residues. The CDR3 nucleotides are TGCACCAGCAGCCCTTCGAGGGAGTCGTACGAGCAGTACTTC. It translates to CTSSPSRESYEQYF.

CDR3 coding DNA: TGTGCCAGCAGCCGTTTCACAGATACGCAGTATTTT. This gives the protein CASSRFTDTQYF. The chain is built from TRBV7-2 and TRBJ2-3, with unresolved D. The CDR3 spans 12 residues. Trimming cost V 5 bases and J 2 bases, with 5 bases left between them. The germline V gene encodes CDR1 SGHTA and CDR2 FQGNSA.

The genes are TRBV5-1 and TRBJ1-1, with 8 nucleotides matching TRBD1. Per the germline V gene, CDR1 is SGHRS and CDR2 is YFSETQ. J lost 5 bases, V lost 0 bases, and 9 bases had no gene match. This CDR3 region has 16 residues. This CDR3 is CASSLAQTGVGTEAFF. In nucleotides, the CDR3 is TGCGCCAGCAGCTTGGCCCAGACAGGGGTGGGGACTGAAGCTTTCTTT.

This clone was observed a few times. The chain is built from TRBV6-5 and TRBJ2-7; possible D gene TRBD2, 6 bases. Deletions cut 6 bases from V and 8 bases from J, with 20 bases between. Per the germline V gene, CDR1 is MNHEY and CDR2 is SVGAGI. This CDR3 contains 14 residues. The CDR3 reads CASSLEGLGGKQYF. For the CDR3, the DNA is TGTGCCAGCAGCCTGGAGGGCCTTGGGGGAAAGCAGTACTTC.

V usage is TRBV18 and J usage is TRBJ1-4, with D uncertain. Germline V gene lookup returns CDR1 KGHSH and CDR2 LQKENI. V shed 3 bases and J shed 10 bases, with 18 bases lying between them. The CDR3 is 15 residues long. The CDR3 DNA sequence: TGTGCCAGCTCACCGCCAGCTGGGGAGTTCGGAAAACTGTTTTTT. This gives the protein CASSPPAGEFGKLFF.

This chain uses TRBV3-1 (or the pseudogene TRBV3-2) with TRBJ2-5, with TRBD2 matching 10 bases. V was clipped by 5 bases and J by 1 base; unmatched bases: 7. The CDR3 is 16 amino acids. Germline V gene lookup returns CDR1 LGHDT and CDR2 YNNKEL (reference sequence). The CDR3 coding sequence is TGTGCCAGCAGCTTTCGAGCGGGAGGGAGCCAAGAGACCCAGTACTTC. Translated: CASSFRAGGSQETQYF.

The rearrangement uses TRBV3-1 (or the pseudogene TRBV3-2) and TRBJ2-7; TRBD2 aligns across 10 bases. The trim removed 7 bases at V and 7 bases at J, leaving 22 bases unmatched. The germline CDR1 and CDR2 sequences are LGHDT and YNNKEL (reference sequence). The CDR3 has 18 amino acids. The CDR3 region is CASTTSIGGLAGVGEQYF. Written as DNA, the CDR3 is TGTGCCAGCACTACTTCGATCGGCGGCCTAGCGGGAGTCGGGGAGCAGTACTTC.

This rearrangement joins TRBV2 to TRBJ1-3, with 9 bases lining up with TRBD1. Trimming took 11 bases from V and 8 from J; bases not matched to a gene: 10. This CDR3 comprises 13 residues. Germline loops: CDR1 SNHLY, CDR2 FYNNEI. The CDR3 region has the DNA TGTGCCGGATCCCCGGGACAGGGATACACCATATATTTT. Its translation: CAGSPGQGYTIYF. The whole variable domain, filled in from reference TRBV2 and TRBJ1-3, reads EPEVTQTPSHQVTQMGQEVILRCVPISNHLYFYWYRQILGQKVEFLVSFYNNEISEKSEIFDDQFSVERPDGSNFTLKIRSTKLEDSAMYFCAGSPGQGYTIYFGEGSWLTVV.

The chain carries TRBV5-6 and TRBJ1-6; TRBD1 agrees at 7 bases. CDR3 length: 13 residues. The germline V gene encodes CDR1 SGHDT and CDR2 YYEEEE. With 5 bases clipped from V and 7 bases from J, the junction kept 3 bases outside the gene matches. CDR3 coding DNA: TGTGCCAGCAGATCGACAGGGAATTCACCCCTCCACTTT. This sequence encodes CASRSTGNSPLHF.

V and J are TRBV7-2 and TRBJ2-5, with 8 bases aligning to TRBD2. The CDR3 has 18 amino acids. V was pared by 2 bases and J by 4 bases, with 15 bases of the junction left unmatched. CDR1 and CDR2 (germline): SGHTA, FQGNSA. The CDR3 bases are TGTGCCAGCAGCTTATCCTTCTTGCTAGCGGGCTTCCCAGAGACCCAGTACTTC. Amino acids: CASSLSFLLAGFPETQYF.